This TCR beta chain was sequenced during a study of T cell repertoires in cytomegalovirus infection (dated by TCRdb to about 2019). Background for the entire study: The HLA type of each donor mattered for the analysis, because public TCR beta signatures pointed to carriage of CMV infection along with the matching HLA type.

The CDR3, cysteine through phenylalanine, is 15 amino acids long. The kept DNA is CDR3 alone, 45 bases in frame from the first base. V is clipped by 4 bases and J by 5 bases, and the sequence between their germline boundaries is 17 bases long. As encoded in the germline V gene, CDR1 is SGHDN while CDR2 is FVKESK. This sample was sequenced with an Illumina HiSeq 1500. TCRdb passed the public sequencing reads through fastp at Q25 and MiXCR, retaining productive beta sequences. Every distinct CDR3 protein forms one entry, paired with its most common genes and DNA. Recorded for this sample are fewer than 350,000 distinct CDR3 sequences; 8% to 9.5% of them occurred a single time. The ten largest clones represent 3.5% to 4.5% of the sample. What the study reported, not specific to this receptor: In both this cohort and an independent cohort of more than 350 donors, the cumulative frequency of public TCR beta family members distinguished carriers of CMV infection plus the relevant HLA type. The ex vivo response was dominated by HLA-C-restricted CMV-specific TCR beta clonotypes, which also provided the single most frequent clonotype in two of eight donors.

This clonotype has only a few counts. Its target antigen remains unknown. Per-nucleotide qualities are absent, and no much larger clonotype sits a single base away. The sequence was collected from a human donor in good health (CMV status not recorded). Some clones in this sample may be carry-over from other donors' samples. The V gene is TRBV14 and the J gene is TRBJ2-5, and possibly TRBD1, on 6 matching bases. Source material: PBMCs. The encoded CDR3 is CASSPRVGGGETQYF. The DNA sequence is given as TGTGCCAGCAGCCCCCGAGTTGGGGGCGGTGAGACCCAGTACTTC.